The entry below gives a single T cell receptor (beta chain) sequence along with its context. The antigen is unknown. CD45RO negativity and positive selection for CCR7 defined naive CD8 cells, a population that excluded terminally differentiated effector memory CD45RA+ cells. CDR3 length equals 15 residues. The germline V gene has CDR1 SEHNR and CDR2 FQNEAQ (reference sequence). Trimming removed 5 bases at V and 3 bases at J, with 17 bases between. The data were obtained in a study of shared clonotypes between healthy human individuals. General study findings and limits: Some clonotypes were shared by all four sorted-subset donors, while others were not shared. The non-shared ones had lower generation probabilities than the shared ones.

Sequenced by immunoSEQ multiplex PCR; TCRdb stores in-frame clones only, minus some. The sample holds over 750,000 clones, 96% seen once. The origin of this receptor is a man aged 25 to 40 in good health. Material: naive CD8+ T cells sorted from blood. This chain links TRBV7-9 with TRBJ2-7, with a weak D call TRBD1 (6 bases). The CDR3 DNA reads TGTGCCAGCAGCAATCGGGACATAGAGATCTACGAGCAGTACTTC. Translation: CASSNRDIEIYEQYF.